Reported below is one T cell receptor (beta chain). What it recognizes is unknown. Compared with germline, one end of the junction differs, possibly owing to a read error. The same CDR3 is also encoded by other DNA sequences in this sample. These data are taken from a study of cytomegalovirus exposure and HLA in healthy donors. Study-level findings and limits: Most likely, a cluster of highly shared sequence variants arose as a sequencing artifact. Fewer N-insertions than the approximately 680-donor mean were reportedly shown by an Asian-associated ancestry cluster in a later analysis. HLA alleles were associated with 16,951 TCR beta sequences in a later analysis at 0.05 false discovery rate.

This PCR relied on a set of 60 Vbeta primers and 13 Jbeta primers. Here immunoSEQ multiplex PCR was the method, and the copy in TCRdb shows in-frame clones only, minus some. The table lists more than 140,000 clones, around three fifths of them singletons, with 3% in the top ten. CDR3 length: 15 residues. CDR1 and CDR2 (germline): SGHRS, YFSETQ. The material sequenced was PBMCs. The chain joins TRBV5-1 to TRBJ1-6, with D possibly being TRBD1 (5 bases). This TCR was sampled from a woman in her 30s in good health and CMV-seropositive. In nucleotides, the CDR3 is TGCGCCAGTAGCTTGGGGACGGACACTAATTCACCCCTCCACTTT. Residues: CASSLGTDTNSPLHF.